This T cell receptor (beta chain) appears in the sequencing data of a study of T cells in Graves' hyperthyroidism and ophthalmopathy. The CDR3 regions of TCR beta were amplified from RNA transcripts. The HTBI set primed first-round TCR CDR3 RT-PCR. TCRdb redid the calling of the multiplex PCR reads with MiXCR, one entry per CDR3 protein. The table has hundreds of thousands of distinct CDR3 sequences, 35% to 55% seen once. CDR1 is DFQATT, CDR2 SNEGSKA, per germline (reference sequence). Trimming took off 5 bases at V and 3 bases at J, with 19 bases between the two ends. The CDR3 length is 15 residues. Sequencing input: peripheral blood or thyroid tissue (not recorded which). The rearrangement uses TRBV20-1 and TRBJ2-5, with D possibly called TRBD1 or TRBD2 (5 bases each). This clonotype was sampled from a woman aged 18-29 years with Graves' hyperthyroidism. Written as DNA, the CDR3 is TGCAGTGCTTCCCGGCTAGGGGCGGGCGAAGAGACCCAGTACTTC. Protein: CSASRLGAGEETQYF.